This record concerns one T cell receptor beta chain sequence. As originally analysed: Estimation of nucleated cell counts relied on the amplification of reference gene primers. Data came from immunoSEQ multiplex PCR; TCRdb stores just in-frame clones and leaves some out. V and J calls plus clone size are reproduced from that table; the DNA served to infer D and trimming. The table records 170,000 or so clones, more than 70% of them present only once. This entry belongs to a study of blood T cell repertoires in COVID-19. As for the study in general: Sites across the United States, Italy and Spain contributed samples from acute and convalescent COVID-19. Sources were T cells, B-cell-depleted T cells, or PBMCs; the material itself was cDNA or gDNA.

CDR1 and CDR2 (germline): SGHNT, YENEEA. There are 14 residues in the CDR3. Trimming shortened V by 2 bases and J by 7 bases, and 11 bases separated the two germline ends. The sequencing sample was made of peripheral blood. The clonotype was recovered from a man younger than 35 with active or convalescent COVID-19. This chain joins TRBV11-3 and TRBJ2-2; the D gene is possibly TRBD2 (6 bases). Written as DNA, the CDR3 is TGTGCCAGCAGCTTATGGGGGGACGGCGGGGAGCTGTTTTTT. Its protein is CASSLWGDGGELFF.